This T cell receptor beta chain was sequenced in a study of blood T cell repertoires in COVID-19. Study summary: Sources were T cells, B-cell-depleted T cells, or PBMCs; the material itself was cDNA or gDNA.

The protocol was immunoSEQ multiplex PCR, while the TCRdb copy is restricted to in-frame clones and leaves out a portion. The sample lists roughly 200,000 clones, 80% to 95% seen once, with 0.5% to 0.6% in the top ten. Input material: peripheral blood. This receptor was obtained from a man aged 45-60 years with acute or convalescent COVID-19.

The CDR3 loop reads CSVPQDRGDGYTF. DNA of the CDR3: TGCAGCGTTCCCCAGGACAGGGGGGATGGCTACACCTTC. This chain connects TRBV29-1 to TRBJ1-2, with TRBD1 matching over 10 bases. Germline V gene lookup returns CDR1 SQVTM and CDR2 ANQGSEA. Trimming removed 5 bases from V and 6 bases from J; junction bases left unmatched: 6. The CDR3 is 13 amino acids.